What follows are 14 T cell receptor beta chains derived from one specimen sequenced in a study of T cells in Graves' hyperthyroidism and ophthalmopathy. The TCR beta CDR3 regions underwent amplification using RNA transcripts as the source. HTBI primers were the set used in a first-round RT-PCR of the TCR CDR3. Using its own MiXCR run on the multiplex PCR reads, TCRdb lists one record per CDR3 protein. The repertoire includes about 400,000 distinct CDR3 sequences, roughly 13% of them detected once, and 9.2% sits in the top ten. The sample taken for sequencing was blood. Receptors were obtained from a woman aged 18-35 years with Graves' hyperthyroidism.

This clonotype was picked up many times. V usage is TRBV29-1 and J usage is TRBJ2-7; perhaps TRBD2 as D (7 bases). The CDR3 is 16 amino acids. With 6 bases removed from V and 0 bases from J, the gap between germline ends came to 21 bases. Germline assignment: CDR1 SQVTM and CDR2 ANQGSEA. The CDR3 region is CSVGGPGAYNSYEQYF. As DNA, the CDR3 is TGCAGCGTCGGGGGGCCAGGGGCGTACAACTCCTACGAGCAGTACTTC.

This clonotype has a count of ten or more. The chain links TRBV28 to TRBJ1-4; D is perhaps TRBD1 (6 bases). V was pared by 3 bases and J by 7 bases, with 12 bases between. Germline V CDR1 and CDR2: MDHEN, SYDVKM. The CDR3 consists of 14 residues. The CDR3: CASSFRLGGEKLFF. The DNA for the CDR3 is TGTGCCAGCAGTTTTCGGTTAGGGGGTGAAAAACTGTTTTTT.

The chain uses TRBV9 and TRBJ2-7; no clear D gene. Trimming took off 2 bases at V and 4 bases at J, with 31 bases between the two ends. The germline CDR1 and CDR2 sequences are SGDLS and YYNGEE. The CDR3 has 20 amino acids. The CDR3, as DNA: TGTGCCAGCAGCGTCCCATATATGTCGGCCCACTTCCAAGCCTCATACGAGCAGTACTTC. This gives the protein CASSVPYMSAHFQASYEQYF.

The sample holds many counts of this clonotype. The rearrangement uses TRBV20-1 and TRBJ2-1; 9 bases fit TRBD1. Germline V gives CDR1 DFQATT, CDR2 SNEGSKA (reference sequence). Trimming at V came to 6 bases and at J to 6 bases, leaving 12 bases not matched to a gene. The CDR3 covers 15 residues. The CDR3 bases are TGCAGTGCCCTAATTCTGGGACAGGGATCCAATGAGCAGTTCTTC. Encoded protein: CSALILGQGSNEQFF.

Ten or more counts support this clonotype. This chain uses TRBV28 with TRBJ2-1; 10 nucleotides match TRBD2. CDR3 size: 15 residues. Per the germline V gene, CDR1 is MDHEN and CDR2 is SYDVKM. Unmatched junction bases numbered 7, after V lost 5 bases and J lost 6 bases. CDR3 region: CASSPPGLAFNEQFF. Written as DNA, the CDR3 is TGTGCCAGCAGTCCCCCGGGACTAGCGTTCAATGAGCAGTTCTTC.

The chain combines TRBV6-1 with TRBJ2-6; D remains ambiguous. The CDR3 runs to 13 residues. Germline CDR1 MNHNS, CDR2 SASEGT. With 8 bases removed from V and 2 bases from J, the gap between germline ends came to 7 bases. The CDR3 reads CASDLTGANVLTF. The CDR3 coding sequence is TGTGCCAGCGATCTAACTGGGGCCAACGTCCTGACTTTC.

The chain is built from TRBV18 and TRBJ2-2; D remains unclear. This CDR3 region has 15 residues. V gave up 1 base and J gave up 5 bases, with 11 bases separating them. Germline CDR1 is KGHSH and CDR2 is LQKENI. The CDR3 DNA follows: TGTGCCAGCTCACCACGAAAGGGCGGAACCGGGGAGCTGTTTTTT. Its translation: CASSPRKGGTGELFF.

In its sample, this clonotype was seen many times. The gene calls are TRBV7-2 and TRBJ1-1, with 7 bases fitting TRBD1. The germline gives CDR1 SGHTA, CDR2 FQGNSA. CDR3 length: 15 residues. The V gene end was trimmed by 2 bases and the J gene end by 4 bases; junction bases not matched to a gene: 7. The CDR3 loop is CASSLRQGSGTEAFF. CDR3 bases: TGTGCCAGCAGCTTACGACAGGGTTCGGGCACTGAAGCTTTCTTT.

This clonotype was picked up many times. This chain uses TRBV14 with TRBJ2-7, with 7 bases fitting TRBD1. Germline-derived CDR1 and CDR2 are SGHDN and FVKESK. The trim removed 4 bases at V and 0 bases at J, leaving 6 bases unmatched. This CDR3 region has 15 residues. DNA of the CDR3: TGTGCCAGCAGCCGCACGACAGGGTACTCCTACGAGCAGTACTTC. The encoded protein is CASSRTTGYSYEQYF.

This clonotype was observed a handful of times. The J gene is TRBJ2-7, the V gene TRBV20-1, with a possible D match to TRBD1 (6 bases). Germline V gene sequence: CDR1 DFQATT, CDR2 SNEGSKA (reference sequence). Trimming pared 6 bases from V and 2 bases from J, leaving 17 bases between. This CDR3 has 14 residues. In DNA form, the CDR3 reads TGCAGTGCCCCACCCCCATGGACAGCCTACGAGCAGTACTTC. This encodes CSAPPPWTAYEQYF.

In its sample, this clonotype was seen many times. This rearrangement joins TRBV19 to TRBJ2-3; D may be TRBD2 (6 bases). The CDR3 contains 16 residues. V was clipped by 5 bases and J by 0 bases, with 15 bases between them. From germline, CDR1 is LNHDA and CDR2 SQIVND (reference sequence). CDR3 bases: TGTGCCAGTAGTGCCTTCCCGGGACTCAGCACAGATACGCAGTATTTT. This codes for CASSAFPGLSTDTQYF.

This clonotype was picked up one time. This likely comes from a read error, as the CDR3 has no conserved phenylalanine or tryptophan at its end. CDR3 nucleotides: TGTGCCAGCAGTTTAAGGGCAACTTCGGAGACCCAGTACTCC. Encoded protein: CASSLRATSETQYS. The chain recombines TRBV12-3 or TRBV12-4 with TRBJ2-5; unclear D gene. CDR3 length: 14 amino acids. V was clipped by 2 bases and J by 5 bases, with 12 bases between them.

In its sample, this clonotype was seen a few times. The V gene is TRBV4-1, the J gene TRBJ2-7, with D perhaps matching TRBD2 (6 bases). Trimming took 4 bases from V and 0 from J, leaving 16 bases between them. Per the germline V gene, CDR1 is MGHRA and CDR2 is YSYEKL. This CDR3 comprises 16 residues. The CDR3 bases are TGCGCCAGCAGCCCCAGCGAAGCTAGCGCCTCCTACGAGCAGTACTTC. Protein sequence: CASSPSEASASYEQYF.

The sample holds many counts of this clonotype. V usage is TRBV28 and J usage is TRBJ1-6; possibly TRBD1 for D (5 bases). CDR1 MDHEN and CDR2 SYDVKM come from the germline V gene. The CDR3 covers 14 residues. Trimming shortened V by 2 bases and J by 9 bases, and 11 bases separated the two germline ends. The CDR3 is CASSLGQGSSPLHF. The CDR3 DNA follows: TGTGCCAGCAGTTTAGGCCAGGGTAGTTCACCCCTCCACTTT.